This entry features one T cell receptor beta chain sequence. What it binds is not known. The conserved final phenylalanine or tryptophan is absent from the CDR3, which likely points to a read error. Germline values: CDR1 SGDLS, CDR2 YYNGEE. The CDR3 is made up of 13 amino acids. The V end lost 4 bases, the J end lost 4 bases, and 11 bases lay between the germline ends. The sample is drawn from a study of cytomegalovirus exposure and HLA in healthy donors. Study as a whole: Prior work identified more than 90 million unique TCR beta sequences in about 179 million T cells.

Overall study results and limits: Sequences of the TCR beta chain were said to predict the HLA-A and HLA-B alleles of most subjects accurately.

The PCR employed 60 Vbeta primers together with 13 Jbeta primers. TCRdb's copy holds only in-frame clones and misses some; the assay was immunoSEQ multiplex PCR. The table includes 200,000 or so clones, approximately 81% detected once. Donors consisted of healthy bone marrow donors. The TCR was taken from a woman under 30 in good health and CMV-seropositive. The rearrangement uses TRBV9 and TRBJ1-1; a possible D gene is TRBD1 (6 bases). Sequenced input: PBMCs. Here the CDR3 DNA reads TGTGCCAGCAGCCCCCAAGGGGGCACTGAAGCTTTCTCT. It is translated as CASSPQGGTEAFS.